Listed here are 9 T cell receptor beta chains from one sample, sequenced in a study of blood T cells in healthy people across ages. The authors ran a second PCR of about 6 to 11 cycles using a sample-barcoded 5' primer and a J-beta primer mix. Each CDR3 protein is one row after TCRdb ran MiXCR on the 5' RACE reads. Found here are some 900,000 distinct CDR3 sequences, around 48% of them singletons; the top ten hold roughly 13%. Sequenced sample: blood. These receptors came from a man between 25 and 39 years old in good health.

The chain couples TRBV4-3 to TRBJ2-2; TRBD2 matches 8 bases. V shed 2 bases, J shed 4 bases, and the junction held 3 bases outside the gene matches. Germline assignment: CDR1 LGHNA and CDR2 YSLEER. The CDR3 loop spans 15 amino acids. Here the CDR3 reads CASSQLAGATGELFF. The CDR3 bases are TGCGCCAGCAGCCAACTAGCGGGCGCCACCGGGGAGCTGTTTTTT.

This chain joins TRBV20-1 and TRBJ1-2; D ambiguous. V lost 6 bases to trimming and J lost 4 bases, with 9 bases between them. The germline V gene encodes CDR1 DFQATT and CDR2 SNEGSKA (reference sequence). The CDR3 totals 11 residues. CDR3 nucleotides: TGCAGTGCCTATTCAGGCTATGGCTACACCTTC. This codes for CSAYSGYGYTF.

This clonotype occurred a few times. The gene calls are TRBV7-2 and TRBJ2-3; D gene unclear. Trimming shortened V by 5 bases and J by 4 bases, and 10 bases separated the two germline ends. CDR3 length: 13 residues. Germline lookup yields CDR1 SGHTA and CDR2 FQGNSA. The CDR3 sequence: CASSTNFADTQYF. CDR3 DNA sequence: TGTGCCAGCAGCACAAACTTCGCAGATACGCAGTATTTT.

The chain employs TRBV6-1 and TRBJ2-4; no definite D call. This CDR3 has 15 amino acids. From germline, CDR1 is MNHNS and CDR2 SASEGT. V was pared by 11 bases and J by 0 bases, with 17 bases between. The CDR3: CASLRSPVAKNIQYF. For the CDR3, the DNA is TGTGCCTCACTCCGATCCCCGGTAGCCAAAAACATTCAGTACTTC.

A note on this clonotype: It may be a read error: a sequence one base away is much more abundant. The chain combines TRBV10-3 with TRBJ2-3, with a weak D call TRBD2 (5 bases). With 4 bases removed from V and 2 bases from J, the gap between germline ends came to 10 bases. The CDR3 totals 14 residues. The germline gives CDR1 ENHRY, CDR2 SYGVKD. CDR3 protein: CAISVGRDTDTQYF. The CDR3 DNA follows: TGTGCCATCAGTGTTGGCCGGGACACAGATACGCAGTATTTT.

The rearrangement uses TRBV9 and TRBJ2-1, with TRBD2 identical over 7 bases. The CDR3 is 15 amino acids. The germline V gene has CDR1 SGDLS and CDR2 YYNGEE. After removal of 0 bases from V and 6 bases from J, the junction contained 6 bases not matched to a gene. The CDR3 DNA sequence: TGTGCCAGCAGCGTAGCCAGCGGGGTATTCAATGAGCAGTTCTTC. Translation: CASSVASGVFNEQFF.

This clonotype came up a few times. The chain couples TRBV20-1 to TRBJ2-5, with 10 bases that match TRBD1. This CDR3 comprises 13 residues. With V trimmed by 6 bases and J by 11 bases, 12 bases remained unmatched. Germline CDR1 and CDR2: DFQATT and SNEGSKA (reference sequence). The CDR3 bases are TGCAGTGCCCCTCGGGACAGGGGATCCGTGCAGTACTTC. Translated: CSAPRDRGSVQYF.

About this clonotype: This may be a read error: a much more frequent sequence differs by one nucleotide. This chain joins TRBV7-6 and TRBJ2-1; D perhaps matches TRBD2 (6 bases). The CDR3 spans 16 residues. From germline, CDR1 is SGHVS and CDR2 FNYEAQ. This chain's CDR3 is CAGSPGLAVTYNEQFF. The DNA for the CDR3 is TGTGCCGGCAGCCCCGGTTTAGCGGTTACCTACAATGAGCAGTTCTTC.

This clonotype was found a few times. The CDR3 protein is CSAPRGPLLAGGLVRGRETQYF. Here the CDR3 DNA reads TGCAGTGCCCCAAGAGGCCCCCTCCTAGCGGGGGGTTTGGTCCGGGGCCGAGAGACCCAGTACTTC. The chain employs TRBV20-1 and TRBJ2-7; 11 bases are a match to TRBD2. The closer fit of TRBJ2-5 to the DNA end suggests the J call may be wrong. The CDR3 totals 22 residues. The germline V gene encodes CDR1 DFQATT and CDR2 SNEGSKA (reference sequence).